One sample yielded the 22 T cell receptor beta chains listed below, sequenced in a study of T cell responses to AZD1222 COVID-19 vaccine. Produced via immunoSEQ multiplex PCR; TCRdb's table is partial and in-frame only. Of 120,000 to 150,000 clones in the sample, 90% to 95% were seen once. The material sequenced was peripheral blood, taken on day 0 of AZD1222 vaccination. These receptors originate from an adult in good health.

The CDR3 region is CASSGTSGRNEQFF. DNA for the CDR3: TGTGCCAGCAGCGGGACTAGCGGGAGGAATGAGCAGTTCTTC. The chain joins TRBV9 to TRBJ2-1; 14 nucleotides line up with TRBD2. CDR1 and CDR2 (germline): SGDLS, YYNGEE. Trimming cost V 3 bases and J 7 bases; bases outside gene matches: 0. The CDR3 is made up of 14 amino acids.

The chain joins TRBV11-2 to TRBJ2-7; a weak D match, TRBD2 (6 bases). This CDR3 spans 12 amino acids. V gave up 7 bases and J gave up 1 base, with 8 bases separating them. From germline, CDR1 is SGHAT and CDR2 FQNNGV. The DNA for the CDR3 is TGTGCCAGCAAAAGCGGGTCCTACGAGCAGTACTTC. It codes for CASKSGSYEQYF. Based on the CDR3 plus reference TRBV11-2 and TRBJ2-7, the full variable domain is EAGVAQSPRYKIIEKRQSVAFWCNPISGHATLYWYQQILGQGPKLLIQFQNNGVVDDSQLPKDRFSAERLKGVDSTLKIQPAKLEDSAVYLCASKSGSYEQYFGPGTRLTVT.

The chain couples TRBV19 to TRBJ1-5; the D gene is possibly TRBD1 (5 bases). Trimming removed 0 bases from V and 3 bases from J, with 6 bases in between. The CDR3 spans 14 residues. CDR1 is LNHDA, CDR2 SQIVND, per germline (reference sequence). In DNA, the CDR3 is TGTGCCAGTAGTATAGAGGGGCCCAATCAGCCCCAGCATTTT. Translation gives CASSIEGPNQPQHF.

This clone was detected only once. J is TRBJ1-1 and V is TRBV18, with 8 nucleotides matching TRBD1. With V trimmed by 3 bases and J by 0 bases, 6 bases remained unmatched. CDR3 length: 16 amino acids. Per germline, CDR1 KGHSH and CDR2 LQKENI. CDR3 sequence (DNA): TGTGCCAGCTCACCCGGGACAGGCCTCTTGAACACTGAAGCTTTCTTT. Translating gives CASSPGTGLLNTEAFF.

On this clone: Other nucleotide sequences from this sample produce the same CDR3. The genes are TRBV5-1 and TRBJ2-1; D is unclear. Germline V gene sequence: CDR1 SGHRS, CDR2 YFSETQ. The CDR3 is made up of 15 amino acids. The germline V and J ends were trimmed by 0 bases and 0 bases, with 7 bases remaining between them. The CDR3 nucleotides are TGCGCCAGCAGCTTGGACCCCAGCTCCTACAATGAGCAGTTCTTC. Translation: CASSLDPSSYNEQFF.

The chain carries TRBV9 and TRBJ1-3; D may be TRBD1 (5 bases). CDR3 length: 13 amino acids. Trimming cost V 3 bases and J 5 bases, with 9 bases left between them. Germline V gene sequence: CDR1 SGDLS, CDR2 YYNGEE. CDR3 nucleotides: TGTGCCAGCAGCGCGGGACTTAGAAACACCATATATTTT. It is translated as CASSAGLRNTIYF.

The CDR3 DNA reads TGTGCCAGCAGCTTAGATCCTAGCGGGACTGTCCACAATGAGCAGTTCTTC. Protein: CASSLDPSGTVHNEQFF. V gene TRBV7-9 combines with J gene TRBJ2-1; 9 bases fit TRBD2. The junction had 9 bases not matched to a gene; V was cut back by 1 base and J by 5 bases. CDR1 and CDR2 from the germline V gene are SEHNR and FQNEAQ (reference sequence). The CDR3 has 17 amino acids.

The genes are TRBV2 and TRBJ1-6, with D uncertain. The CDR3 sequence is 13 residues long. V was clipped by 4 bases and J by 8 bases, with 9 bases between them. The germline CDR1 and CDR2 sequences are SNHLY and FYNNEI. CDR3 protein: CASSGEMDSPLHF. The CDR3 nucleotides read TGTGCCAGCAGTGGTGAAATGGATTCACCCCTCCACTTT.

The chain links TRBV24-1 to TRBJ2-3; 13 bases are a match to TRBD2. The germline V gene encodes CDR1 KGHDR and CDR2 SFDVKD. V dropped 0 bases and J dropped 2; count of bases not matched to a gene: 1. CDR3 length equals 17 residues. The CDR3 sequence is CATSDLGLAGDTDTQYF. Here the CDR3 DNA reads TGTGCCACCAGTGATTTGGGACTAGCGGGAGACACAGATACGCAGTATTTT.

This rearrangement joins TRBV5-1 to TRBJ1-5; 8 bases are a match to TRBD1. The CDR3 has 15 amino acids. CDR1 SGHRS and CDR2 YFSETQ come from the germline V gene. Trimming at V came to 0 bases and at J to 6 bases, leaving 5 bases not matched to a gene. CDR3 bases: TGCGCCAGCAGCTTGGGACAGGGGACGGGTCAGCCCCAGCATTTT. Translation: CASSLGQGTGQPQHF. The variable domain in full, completed from reference TRBV5-1 and TRBJ1-5, reads KAGVTQTPRYLIKTRGQQVTLSCSPISGHRSVSWYQQTPGQGLQFLFEYFSETQRNKGNFPGRFSGRQFSNSRSEMNVSTLELGDSALYLCASSLGQGTGQPQHFGDGTRLSIL.

The genes are TRBV24-1 and TRBJ2-3, with 8 bases that match TRBD2. The length of the CDR3 is 15 residues. V shed 5 bases and J 3 bases; nucleotides not matched to a gene: 6. Germline V gene sequence: CDR1 KGHDR, CDR2 SFDVKD. CDR3 in amino acids: CATSAVSGSTDTQYF. In DNA form, the CDR3 reads TGTGCCACCAGTGCCGTCAGCGGGAGTACAGATACGCAGTATTTT.

CDR3 DNA sequence: TGTGCCAGCAGCTTATTCTTCACTAGCACCGGGGAGCTGTTTTTT. It yields the protein CASSLFFTSTGELFF. The chain couples TRBV7-8 to TRBJ2-2, with a possible D match to TRBD2 (5 bases). The germline CDR1 and CDR2 sequences are SGHVS and FQNEAQ. The CDR3 extends over 15 amino acids. Deletions cut 2 bases from V and 4 bases from J, with 11 bases between.

V and J are TRBV4-2 and TRBJ2-3; D not certain. Germline CDR1 and CDR2: LGHNA and YNFKEQ. The CDR3 has 14 amino acids. The ends were cut back, 1 base at V and 4 bases at J, with 9 bases in the middle. CDR3 loop: CASSQGGPPDTQYF. CDR3 DNA sequence: TGTGCCAGCAGCCAAGGAGGCCCCCCAGATACGCAGTATTTT.

This clone was observed a handful of times. The rearrangement joins TRBV3-1 (or the pseudogene TRBV3-2) to TRBJ2-3; 12 nucleotides match TRBD2. CDR3 size: 16 residues. Germline loops: CDR1 LGHDT, CDR2 YNNKEL (reference sequence). The J segment lost 5 bases and the V segment lost 3 bases, leaving 6 bases of the junction unmatched. CDR3 in DNA: TGTGCCAGCAGCCAGGCTAGCGGGAGGGCCGTAGATACGCAGTATTTT. It is translated as CASSQASGRAVDTQYF.

The chain combines TRBV11-1 with TRBJ2-5, with 9 bases lining up with TRBD1. Germline loops: CDR1 SGHAT, CDR2 FQDESV (reference sequence). CDR3 size: 14 residues. Unmatched junction bases numbered 3, after V lost 5 bases and J lost 2 bases. As DNA, the CDR3 is TGTGCCAGCAGCGCGGGACAGGGACAAGAGACCCAGTACTTC. Its protein is CASSAGQGQETQYF.

The chain uses TRBV6-2 or TRBV6-3 and TRBJ2-1; 7 nucleotides agree with TRBD1. With 5 bases clipped from V and 3 bases from J, the junction kept 4 bases outside the gene matches. This CDR3 has 14 amino acids. Germline V CDR1 and CDR2: MNHEY, SVGEGT. Here the CDR3 DNA reads TGTGCCAGCAGTCCCCGGGACAGCTACAATGAGCAGTTCTTC. This gives the protein CASSPRDSYNEQFF.

This rearrangement joins TRBV28 to TRBJ1-5; TRBD1 is a possible D gene (6 bases). The CDR3 consists of 15 residues. Germline V gene sequence: CDR1 MDHEN, CDR2 SYDVKM. Trimming removed 3 bases at V and 0 bases at J, with 9 bases between. The CDR3: CASSFAGASNQPQHF. The CDR3, as DNA: TGTGCCAGCAGTTTTGCGGGGGCTAGCAATCAGCCCCAGCATTTT.

V gene TRBV27 combines with J gene TRBJ2-1, with 9 bases that match TRBD2. V was pared by 2 bases and J by 9 bases, with 5 bases of the junction left unmatched. The CDR3 has 14 residues. Germline-derived CDR1 and CDR2 are MNHEY and SMNVEV (reference sequence). The CDR3 bases are TGTGCCAGCAGTTTACCGGGACTAGCATCTGAGCAGTTCTTC. Protein: CASSLPGLASEQFF.

This clone was observed once. CDR3 amino acids: CASSPGGARETQYF. The CDR3 DNA reads as TGTGCCAGCAGTCCGGGGGGAGCGCGAGAGACCCAGTACTTC. This chain uses TRBV3-1 (or the pseudogene TRBV3-2) with TRBJ2-5; 7 bases are shared with TRBD2. This CDR3 is 14 amino acids long. The ends lost 6 bases at V and 4 bases at J; junction bases unmatched: 8. CDR1 and CDR2 (germline): LGHDT, YNNKEL (reference sequence).

The V call is TRBV19, the J call TRBJ2-3; 7 nucleotides line up with TRBD2. Trimming at V came to 3 bases and at J to 4 bases, leaving 1 base not matched to a gene. From germline, CDR1 is LNHDA and CDR2 SQIVND (reference sequence). The CDR3 totals 13 residues. CDR3 in DNA: TGTGCCAGTAGTATCCTAGCGGCAGATACGCAGTATTTT. This gives the protein CASSILAADTQYF. The full variable domain, completed using reference TRBV19 and TRBJ2-3, is DGGITQSPKYLFRKEGQNVTLSCEQNLNHDAMYWYRQDPGQGLRLIYYSQIVNDFQKGDIAEGYSVSREKKESFPLTVTSAQKNPTAFYLCASSILAADTQYFGPGTRLTVL.

This chain connects TRBV18 to TRBJ1-5; possibly TRBD1 for D (5 bases). There are 14 residues in the CDR3. Germline V gene data show CDR1 as KGHSH and CDR2 as LQKENI. The V end was cut by 6 bases, the J end by 0 bases, with 9 bases between. The CDR3 DNA reads as TGTGCCAGCTCCCGGGGGAATAGCAATCAGCCCCAGCATTTT. Encoded protein: CASSRGNSNQPQHF.

The chain links TRBV29-1 to TRBJ2-1, with D maybe TRBD2 (6 bases). V lost 2 bases to trimming and J lost 4 bases, with 12 bases between them. Germline-derived CDR1 and CDR2 are SQVTM and ANQGSEA. The CDR3 length is 14 residues. The CDR3 here is CSVETSLGYNEQFF. CDR3 bases: TGCAGCGTTGAAACTAGCCTTGGGTACAATGAGCAGTTCTTC.